This T cell receptor beta chain appears in the sequencing data of a study of cytomegalovirus exposure and HLA in healthy donors. The table came from immunoSEQ multiplex PCR; TCRdb's copy has only in-frame clones and leaves some out. The repertoire holds 80,000 to 100,000 clones, with approximately 88% as singletons. The length of the CDR3 is 15 residues. Germline V gives CDR1 MDHEN, CDR2 SYDVKM. The trim removed 6 bases at V and 11 bases at J, leaving 14 bases unmatched. The chain employs TRBV28 and TRBJ1-4; 8 positions match TRBD1. Sequencing input: PBMCs. The source is a woman in her twenties or thirties in good health and CMV-seronegative. The CDR3 loop is CASSSPTGGLVKLFF. The CDR3 bases are TGTGCCAGCAGCTCGCCCACAGGGGGTCTAGTCAAACTGTTTTTT.